These 27 T cell receptor beta chains came from one sample sequenced in a study of OX40 agonist ivuxolimab in advanced cancers. TCRdb's copy holds only in-frame clones and misses some; the assay was immunoSEQ multiplex PCR. The sample lists 65,000 to 75,000 clones, roughly nine tenths occurring once. The sample consisted of CD4+ or CD8+ T cells sorted from blood, taken in a trial of the OX40 agonist ivuxolimab. The receptors derive from an adult with an advanced solid tumor such as melanoma, head and neck, liver or kidney cancer.

The chain links TRBV5-1 to TRBJ2-4; TRBD2 matches 9 bases. Germline CDR1 and CDR2: SGHRS and YFSETQ. The CDR3 runs to 14 residues. Losses at the gene ends were 4 bases for V and 8 bases for J; bases not matched to a gene: 7. CDR3: CASSDSGGGDIQYF. As DNA, the CDR3 is TGCGCCAGCAGCGATAGCGGGGGAGGGGACATTCAGTACTTC.

This chain's CDR3 is CASSWGRNYNEQFF. In DNA form, the CDR3 reads TGTGCCAGCAGTTGGGGGCGAAACTACAATGAGCAGTTCTTC. The chain has TRBV6-5 and TRBJ2-1; maybe TRBD1 (6 bases). The germline gives CDR1 MNHEY, CDR2 SVGAGI. The CDR3 runs 14 residues. The ends were cut back, 4 bases at V and 3 bases at J, with 10 bases in the middle.

The chain has TRBV6-1 and TRBJ2-1; a possible D gene is TRBD2 (5 bases). The CDR3 covers 14 residues. In germline, CDR1 is MNHNS, CDR2 SASEGT. Trimming left V 6 bases short and J 8 bases short, with 17 bases between. The CDR3 is CASRESPSRDEQFF. The CDR3 coding sequence is TGTGCCAGCAGAGAATCTCCCTCGCGGGATGAGCAGTTCTTC.

The gene calls are TRBV19 and TRBJ1-4; D is uncertain. Germline values: CDR1 LNHDA, CDR2 SQIVND (reference sequence). V lost 5 bases, J lost 5 bases, and 15 bases lay in between. The CDR3 sequence is 15 residues long. CDR3 sequence reads: CASSAQILGNEKLFF. CDR3 nucleotides: TGTGCCAGTAGTGCCCAGATTCTAGGGAATGAAAAACTGTTTTTT.

The rearrangement joins TRBV5-6 to TRBJ2-7; TRBD1 matches at 9 bases. The length of the CDR3 is 15 residues. Germline CDR1 and CDR2: SGHDT and YYEEEE. V trimming: 1 base; J trimming: 5 bases; junction bases outside the gene matches: 7. CDR3 protein: CASSLTGQGGHEQYF. CDR3 DNA sequence: TGTGCCAGCAGCTTGACGGGACAGGGAGGCCACGAGCAGTACTTC.

The chain links TRBV5-1 to TRBJ2-3; TRBD1 matches 9 bases. V lost 5 bases and J lost 4; bases outside the gene matches: 2. The CDR3 sequence is 13 residues long. Germline V gene lookup returns CDR1 SGHRS and CDR2 YFSETQ. The CDR3 loop reads CASRGQGSDTQYF. In DNA form, the CDR3 reads TGCGCCAGCAGAGGACAGGGGTCAGATACGCAGTATTTT.

This chain joins TRBV19 and TRBJ2-5; D tentatively fits TRBD1 or TRBD2 (7 bases each). The CDR3 contains 17 residues. V was trimmed by 3 bases and J by 2 bases, leaving 19 bases between them. Germline CDR1 is LNHDA and CDR2 is SQIVND (reference sequence). This CDR3 reads CASSMGTARGGQETQYF. The CDR3 bases are TGTGCCAGTAGTATGGGGACAGCCAGGGGGGGGCAAGAGACCCAGTACTTC.

This clone occurred once. The chain uses TRBV13 and TRBJ2-3, with D perhaps TRBD2 (6 bases). The CDR3 has 13 amino acids. Trimming took off 5 bases at V and 3 bases at J, with 9 bases between the two ends. In germline, CDR1 is PRHDT, CDR2 FYEKMQ (reference sequence). The DNA of the CDR3 is TGTGCCAGCAGCCGGAGGGATACAGATACGCAGTATTTT. Protein: CASSRRDTDTQYF.

This clone was detected only a few times. The chain couples TRBV7-9 to TRBJ1-4; D remains ambiguous. Germline V gives CDR1 SEHNR, CDR2 FQNEAQ (reference sequence). The CDR3 has 13 residues. The V gene lost 1 base and the J gene lost 5 bases, with 5 bases spanning the gap. DNA for the CDR3: TGTGCCAGCAGCTTAGGACTGAATGAAAAACTGTTTTTT. Protein sequence: CASSLGLNEKLFF.

The chain joins TRBV21-1 to TRBJ1-1. TRBV21-1 constitutes a pseudogene. The CDR3 runs 14 residues. The CDR3 is CASSIRSSNTEAFF. CDR3 sequence (DNA): TGTGCCAGCAGCATCCGCAGCTCGAACACTGAAGCTTTCTTT.

The V gene is TRBV4-1, the J gene TRBJ1-4; 11 nucleotides match TRBD1. Germline CDR1 and CDR2: MGHRA and YSYEKL. This CDR3 contains 17 residues. V gave up 5 bases and J gave up 1 base; unmatched junction bases: 6. Written as DNA, the CDR3 is TGCGCCAGCAGCATCGGGACAGGGGGATTAACTAATGAAAAACTGTTTTTT. This gives the protein CASSIGTGGLTNEKLFF.

The chain recombines TRBV18 with TRBJ2-1, with 7 bases lining up with TRBD1. The germline V gene has CDR1 KGHSH and CDR2 LQKENI. Unmatched junction bases numbered 11, after V lost 3 bases and J lost 0 bases. This CDR3 has 18 amino acids. DNA of the CDR3: TGTGCCAGCTCACCCACCCGGACAGGAGAAAGCTCCTACAATGAGCAGTTCTTC. Translation: CASSPTRTGESSYNEQFF. Filled out from reference TRBV18 and TRBJ2-1, the complete variable domain reads NAGVMQNPRHLVRRRGQEARLRCSPMKGHSHVYWYRQLPEEGLKFMVYLQKENIIDESGMPKERFSAEFPKEGPSILRIQQVVRGDSAAYFCASSPTRTGESSYNEQFFGPGTRLTVL.

This clone was counted between two and nine times. The chain uses TRBV5-1 and TRBJ2-7; D is unresolved. This CDR3 spans 13 amino acids. V lost 4 bases to trimming and J lost 3 bases, with 11 bases between them. Looked up from germline, CDR1 is SGHRS and CDR2 is YFSETQ. This CDR3 is CASSAYSGYEQYF. CDR3 nucleotide sequence: TGCGCCAGCAGCGCATATTCTGGCTACGAGCAGTACTTC.

The chain couples TRBV6-1 to TRBJ1-2; unclear D gene. This CDR3 region has 12 residues. V gave up 6 bases and J gave up 4 bases, with 9 bases separating them. The germline gives CDR1 MNHNS, CDR2 SASEGT. The CDR3 is CASRDGIYGYTF. CDR3 bases: TGTGCCAGCAGGGACGGTATCTATGGCTACACCTTC.

This chain connects TRBV27 to TRBJ1-6; TRBD1 is a possible D gene (5 bases). The length of the CDR3 is 12 residues. Germline V gene sequence: CDR1 MNHEY, CDR2 SMNVEV (reference sequence). Deletions cut 2 bases from V and 11 bases from J, with 7 bases between. The chain's CDR3 is CASSLMGAPLHF. In DNA, the CDR3 is TGTGCCAGCAGTTTAATGGGGGCACCCCTCCACTTT.

The chain links TRBV30 to TRBJ2-7; either TRBD1 or TRBD2 may supply D (5 bases each). CDR1 and CDR2 (germline): GTSNPN, SVGIG (reference sequence). The V gene lost 5 bases and the J gene lost 2 bases, with 7 bases spanning the gap. This CDR3 has 11 residues. The CDR3 spells CAWGDAYEQYF. The CDR3 coding sequence is TGTGCCTGGGGGGACGCCTACGAGCAGTACTTC. The entire variable domain, with the rest obtained from reference TRBV30 and TRBJ2-7, is as follows: SQTIHQWPATLVQPVGSPLSLECTVEGTSNPNLYWYRQAAGRGLQLLFYSVGIGQISSEVPQNLSASRPQDRQFILSSKKLLLSDSGFYLCAWGDAYEQYFGPGTRLTVT.

This clone appeared a single time. This chain links TRBV6-5 with TRBJ2-3, with D maybe TRBD1 (6 bases). Trimming shortened V by 5 bases and J by 1 base, and 10 bases separated the two germline ends. The length of the CDR3 is 14 residues. The germline CDR1 and CDR2 sequences are MNHEY and SVGAGI. CDR3 DNA: TGTGCCAGCAGTCTCCGACAGGGCACAGATACGCAGTATTTT. Its translation: CASSLRQGTDTQYF.

This rearrangement joins TRBV29-1 to TRBJ2-3; possibly TRBD1 for D (6 bases). Germline assignment: CDR1 SQVTM and CDR2 ANQGSEA. Trimming pared 7 bases from V and 3 bases from J, leaving 14 bases between. CDR3 length: 13 amino acids. CDR3 loop: CSGSRGMTDTQYF. CDR3 nucleotide sequence: TGCAGCGGTTCCAGGGGAATGACAGATACGCAGTATTTT.

CDR3 sequence reads: CASSLVLAGVNQPQHF. CDR3 nucleotide sequence: TGTGCCAGCAGCTTAGTATTGGCAGGGGTCAATCAGCCCCAGCATTTT. The V gene is TRBV7-9, the J gene TRBJ1-5; a possible D gene is TRBD1 (6 bases). Trimming took 1 base from V and 3 from J, leaving 13 bases between them. Germline CDR1 reads SEHNR; CDR2 reads FQNEAQ (reference sequence). The CDR3 is 16 residues long.

This chain joins TRBV11-2 and TRBJ2-7, with 12 bases fitting TRBD2. The V gene's germline CDR1 is SGHAT and CDR2 FQNNGV. The CDR3 contains 17 residues. V was clipped by 5 bases and J by 4 bases; unmatched bases: 12. This CDR3 reads CASSPGRTSGVVYEQYF. CDR3 DNA sequence: TGTGCCAGCAGCCCCGGGAGGACTAGCGGGGTCGTGTACGAGCAGTACTTC.

CDR3 protein: CASSHRTRQSTDTQYF. The CDR3 nucleotides read TGTGCCAGCAGTCACAGGACTCGACAGAGCACAGATACGCAGTATTTT. This chain connects TRBV2 to TRBJ2-3; D tentatively fits TRBD1 or TRBD2 (5 bases each). The CDR3 extends over 16 amino acids. Trimming cost V 5 bases and J 0 bases, with 15 bases left between them. Germline CDR1 SNHLY, CDR2 FYNNEI.

This chain connects TRBV5-4 to TRBJ2-7; TRBD1 agrees at 9 bases. The CDR3 sequence is 15 residues long. CDR1 and CDR2 from the germline V gene are SGHNT and YYREEE (reference sequence). J was trimmed by 0 bases and V by 1 base; bases with no gene match: 2. The CDR3 loop is CASSLMGQGSYEQYF. CDR3 coding DNA: TGTGCCAGCAGCTTGATGGGACAGGGCTCCTACGAGCAGTACTTC.

This rearrangement joins TRBV6-5 to TRBJ1-6; no definite D call. Germline values: CDR1 MNHEY, CDR2 SVGAGI. V lost 6 bases and J 9 bases, leaving 12 bases between the germline ends. The CDR3 has 13 amino acids. CDR3 amino acids: CASSSPTASPLHF. CDR3 coding DNA: TGTGCCAGCAGCTCACCGACCGCTTCACCCCTCCACTTT.

The chain recombines TRBV5-1 with TRBJ2-3; 15 bases map to TRBD2. Germline V gene sequence: CDR1 SGHRS, CDR2 YFSETQ. V shed 0 bases, J shed 0 bases, and the junction held 14 bases outside the gene matches. The CDR3 extends over 22 amino acids. Written as DNA, the CDR3 is TGCGCCAGCAGCTTGGGGACTAGCGGGGGGGCACGAATGCGCCCTAGCACAGATACGCAGTATTTT. It translates to CASSLGTSGGARMRPSTDTQYF.

The chain links TRBV29-1 to TRBJ2-7; TRBD2 matches at 7 bases. The V and J ends lost 4 bases and 2 bases, in that order; junction bases with no gene match: 5. The CDR3 consists of 13 residues. Germline V gene sequence: CDR1 SQVTM, CDR2 ANQGSEA. The CDR3 sequence: CSVAGGPTYEQYF. As DNA, the CDR3 is TGCAGCGTTGCGGGGGGTCCGACCTACGAGCAGTACTTC.

This sequence joins TRBV5-4 and TRBJ2-3; 7 nucleotides align to TRBD1. The CDR3 spans 16 residues. The junction had 6 bases not matched to a gene; V was cut back by 0 bases and J by 2 bases. Germline CDR1 SGHNT, CDR2 YYREEE (reference sequence). CDR3 residues: CASSLGRGWNTDTQYF. As DNA, the CDR3 is TGTGCCAGCAGCTTGGGCAGGGGGTGGAACACAGATACGCAGTATTTT.

This clone was counted a single time. V gene TRBV19 combines with J gene TRBJ1-3; D is unresolved. This CDR3 region has 13 residues. Germline assignment: CDR1 LNHDA and CDR2 SQIVND (reference sequence). The ends were cut back, 7 bases at V and 0 bases at J, with 7 bases in the middle. CDR3 protein: CASMWTSGNTIYF. The CDR3 DNA reads TGTGCCAGTATGTGGACCTCTGGAAACACCATATATTTT.